The clone carrying this TCR beta chain was seen repeatedly, ten times or more. TCRdb re-derived calls from the 5' RACE reads in MiXCR, one entry per CDR3 protein. The data contain 110,000 or so distinct CDR3 sequences, under 14% of them singletons. The data originate from a study of spatial heterogeneity in lung cancer. In the study overall: Samples were obtained from 65 to 80 donors, all untreated early-stage non-small cell lung cancer patients. Alpha-chain sequences were consistently detected less often than beta-chain sequences. Every unique TCR and UMI combination, on average, appeared more than ten times in raw reads.

Germline V gene data show CDR1 as MDHEN and CDR2 as SYDVKM. This CDR3 region has 17 residues. J gave up 1 base and V 5 bases, and 9 bases lay outside the gene matches. The time point: blood at routine non-recurrence follow-up after resection. Researchers sequenced whole RNA taken from tumor, nontumor lung or frozen PBMC without sorting. This receptor was identified in a female donor with early-stage non-small cell lung cancer. This specimen consisted of PBMCs, obtained at follow-up. V usage is TRBV28 and J usage is TRBJ2-2; TRBD1 matches 8 bases. The CDR3 nucleotides read TGTGCCAGCAGTCCATCCGCGGGACAGGTGAACACCGGGGAGCTGTTTTTT. Translated: CASSPSAGQVNTGELFF.